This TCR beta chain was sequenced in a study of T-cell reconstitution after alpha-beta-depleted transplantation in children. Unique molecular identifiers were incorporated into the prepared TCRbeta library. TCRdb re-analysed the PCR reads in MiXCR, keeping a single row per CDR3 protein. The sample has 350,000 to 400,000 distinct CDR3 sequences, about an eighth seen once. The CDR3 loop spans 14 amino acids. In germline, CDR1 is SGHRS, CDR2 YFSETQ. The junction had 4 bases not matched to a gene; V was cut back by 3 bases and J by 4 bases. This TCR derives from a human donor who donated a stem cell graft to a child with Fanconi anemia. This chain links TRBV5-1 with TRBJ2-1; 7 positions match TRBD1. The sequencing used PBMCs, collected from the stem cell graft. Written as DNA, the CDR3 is TGCGCCAGCAGCTCACAGGGGCAATACAATGAGCAGTTCTTC. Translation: CASSSQGQYNEQFF.